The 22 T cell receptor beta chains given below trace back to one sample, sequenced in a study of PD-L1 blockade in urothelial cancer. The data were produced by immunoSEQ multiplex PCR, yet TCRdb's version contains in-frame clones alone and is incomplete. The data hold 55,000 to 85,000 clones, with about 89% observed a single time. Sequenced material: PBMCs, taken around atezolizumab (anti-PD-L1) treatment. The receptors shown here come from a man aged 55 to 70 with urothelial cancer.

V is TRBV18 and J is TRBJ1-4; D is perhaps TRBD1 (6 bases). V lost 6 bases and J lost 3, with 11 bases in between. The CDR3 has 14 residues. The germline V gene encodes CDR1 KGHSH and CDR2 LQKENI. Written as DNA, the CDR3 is TGTGCCAGCTCTCCGGACAGAGCTAATGAAAAACTGTTTTTT. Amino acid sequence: CASSPDRANEKLFF.

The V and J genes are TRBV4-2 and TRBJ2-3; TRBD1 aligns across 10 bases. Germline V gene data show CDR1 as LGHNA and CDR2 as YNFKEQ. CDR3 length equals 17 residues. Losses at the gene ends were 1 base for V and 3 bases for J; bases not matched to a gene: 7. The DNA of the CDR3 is TGTGCCAGCAGCCAAGTCCTCGGACAGGGGGAAACAGATACGCAGTATTTT. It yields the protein CASSQVLGQGETDTQYF.

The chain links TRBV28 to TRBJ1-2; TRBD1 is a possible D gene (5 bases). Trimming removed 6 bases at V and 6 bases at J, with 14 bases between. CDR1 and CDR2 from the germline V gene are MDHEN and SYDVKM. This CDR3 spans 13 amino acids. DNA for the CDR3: TGTGCCAGCAGAGAGGCCTCAGGGAATGGCTACACCTTC. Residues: CASREASGNGYTF.

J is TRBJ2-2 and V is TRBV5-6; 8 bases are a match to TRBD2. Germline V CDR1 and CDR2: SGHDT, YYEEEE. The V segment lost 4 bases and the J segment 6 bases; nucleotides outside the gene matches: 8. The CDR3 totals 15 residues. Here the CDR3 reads CASSPQRGLSGELFF. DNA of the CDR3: TGTGCCAGCAGCCCCCAGCGGGGGTTATCCGGGGAGCTGTTTTTT.

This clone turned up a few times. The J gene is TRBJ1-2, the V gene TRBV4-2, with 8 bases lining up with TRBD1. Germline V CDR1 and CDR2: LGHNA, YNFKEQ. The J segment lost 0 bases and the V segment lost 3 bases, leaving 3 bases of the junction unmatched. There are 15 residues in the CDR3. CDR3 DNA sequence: TGTGCCAGCAGCCAGTCACAGGGGGCTAACTATGGCTACACCTTC. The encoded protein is CASSQSQGANYGYTF.

CDR3 sequence: CASSLKGLGETQYF. For the CDR3, the DNA is TGTGCCAGCAGCTTGAAAGGTCTAGGAGAGACCCAGTACTTC. This chain links TRBV5-4 with TRBJ2-5; D gene uncertain. This CDR3 spans 14 amino acids. Germline lookup yields CDR1 SGHNT and CDR2 YYREEE (reference sequence). Between the trimmed V and J ends, which lost 1 base and 4 bases, there was a span of 11 bases.

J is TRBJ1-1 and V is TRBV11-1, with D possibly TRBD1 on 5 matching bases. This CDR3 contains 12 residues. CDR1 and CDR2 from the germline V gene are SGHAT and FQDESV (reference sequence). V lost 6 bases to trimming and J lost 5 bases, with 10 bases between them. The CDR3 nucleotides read TGTGCCAGCAGAGGGGTAAAAACTGAAGCTTTCTTT. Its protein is CASRGVKTEAFF.

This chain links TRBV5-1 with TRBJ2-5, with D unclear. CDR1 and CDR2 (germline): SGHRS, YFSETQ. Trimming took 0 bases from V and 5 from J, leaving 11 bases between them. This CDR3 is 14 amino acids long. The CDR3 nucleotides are TGCGCCAGCAGCTTGGGAGACACCCTTGAGACCCAGTACTTC. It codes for CASSLGDTLETQYF.

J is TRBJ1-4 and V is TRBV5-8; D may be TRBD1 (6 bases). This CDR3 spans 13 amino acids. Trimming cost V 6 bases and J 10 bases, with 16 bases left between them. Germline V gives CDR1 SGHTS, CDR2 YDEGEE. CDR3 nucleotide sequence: TGTGCCAGCAACCCTTTTCAGGGGAGAAAACTGTTTTTT. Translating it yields CASNPFQGRKLFF.

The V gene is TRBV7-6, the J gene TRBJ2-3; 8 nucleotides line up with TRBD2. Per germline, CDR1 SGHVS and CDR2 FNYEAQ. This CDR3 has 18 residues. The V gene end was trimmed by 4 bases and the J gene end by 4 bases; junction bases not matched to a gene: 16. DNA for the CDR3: TGTGCCAGCAGCTCACCCCGACATAGCGGGAATTTTGCAGATACGCAGTATTTT. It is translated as CASSSPRHSGNFADTQYF. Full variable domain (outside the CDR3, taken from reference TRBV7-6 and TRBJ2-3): GAGVSQSPRYKVTKRGQDVALRCDPISGHVSLYWYRQALGQGPEFLTYFNYEAQQDKSGLPNDRFSAERPEGSISTLTIQRTEQRDSAMYRCASSSPRHSGNFADTQYFGPGTRLTVL.

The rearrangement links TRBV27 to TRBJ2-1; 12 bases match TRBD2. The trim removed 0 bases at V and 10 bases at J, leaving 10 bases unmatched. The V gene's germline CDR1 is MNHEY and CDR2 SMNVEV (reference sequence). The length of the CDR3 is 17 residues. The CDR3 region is CASSLSTLAGGAREQFF. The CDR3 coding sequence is TGTGCCAGCAGTTTATCTACGCTAGCGGGGGGGGCCAGGGAGCAGTTCTTC.

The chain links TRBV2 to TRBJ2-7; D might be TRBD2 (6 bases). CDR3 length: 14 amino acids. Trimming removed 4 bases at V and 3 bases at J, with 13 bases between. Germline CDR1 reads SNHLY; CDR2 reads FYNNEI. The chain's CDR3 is CASSVQGGLYEQYF. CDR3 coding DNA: TGTGCCAGCAGTGTTCAGGGAGGCCTCTACGAGCAGTACTTC.

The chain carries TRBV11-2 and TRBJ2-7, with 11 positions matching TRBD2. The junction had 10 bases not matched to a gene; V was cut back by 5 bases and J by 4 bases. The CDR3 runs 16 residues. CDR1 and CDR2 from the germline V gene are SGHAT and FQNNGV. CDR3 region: CASSLSPGTSGYEQYF. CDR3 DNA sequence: TGTGCCAGCAGCCTCAGCCCCGGGACTAGCGGTTACGAGCAGTACTTC. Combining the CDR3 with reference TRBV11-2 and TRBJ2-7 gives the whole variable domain EAGVAQSPRYKIIEKRQSVAFWCNPISGHATLYWYQQILGQGPKLLIQFQNNGVVDDSQLPKDRFSAERLKGVDSTLKIQPAKLEDSAVYLCASSLSPGTSGYEQYFGPGTRLTVT.

The CDR3 coding sequence is TGTGCCAGCAGCCTGACAGGGCCCGATGGCTACACCTTC. Amino acid sequence: CASSLTGPDGYTF. The chain has TRBV27 and TRBJ1-2, with 7 bases fitting TRBD1. The CDR3 extends over 13 amino acids. V shed 6 bases, J shed 6 bases, and the junction held 7 bases outside the gene matches. Germline loops: CDR1 MNHEY, CDR2 SMNVEV (reference sequence).

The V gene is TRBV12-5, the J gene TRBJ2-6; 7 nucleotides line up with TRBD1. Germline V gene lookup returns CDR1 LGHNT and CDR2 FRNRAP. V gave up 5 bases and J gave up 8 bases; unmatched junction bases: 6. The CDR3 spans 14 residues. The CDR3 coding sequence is TGTGCTAGTGGTACAACAGGGGAGACCAACGTCCTGACTTTC. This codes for CASGTTGETNVLTF. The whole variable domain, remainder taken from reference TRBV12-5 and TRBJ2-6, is DARVTQTPRHKVTEMGQEVTMRCQPILGHNTVFWYRQTMMQGLELLAYFRNRAPLDDSGMPKDRFSAEMPDATLATLKIQPSEPRDSAVYFCASGTTGETNVLTFGAGSRLTVL.

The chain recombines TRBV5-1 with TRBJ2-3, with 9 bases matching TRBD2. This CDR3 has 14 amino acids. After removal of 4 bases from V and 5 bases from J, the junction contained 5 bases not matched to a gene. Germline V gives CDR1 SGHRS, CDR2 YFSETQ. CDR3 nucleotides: TGCGCCAGCAGCCAGGGACTAGCCAGAGATACGCAGTATTTT. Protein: CASSQGLARDTQYF.

The CDR3 DNA is TGTGCCAGCTCACCACCGGCGGGGGGCACAGATACGCAGTATTTT. Amino acid sequence: CASSPPAGGTDTQYF. This chain links TRBV18 with TRBJ2-3; 7 bases map to TRBD2. CDR3 length: 15 amino acids. J was trimmed by 1 base and V by 0 bases; bases with no gene match: 1. The germline gives CDR1 KGHSH, CDR2 LQKENI.

DNA for the CDR3: TGTGCCAGCAGCCACATTGTGGGACAGGGATTTGGAGATAGGTACGAGCAGTACTTC. Translation: CASSHIVGQGFGDRYEQYF. This rearrangement joins TRBV5-7 to TRBJ2-7, with 9 bases that match TRBD1. TRBV5-7 is assigned to the ORF class and has an uncertain function. The J segment lost 4 bases and the V segment lost 4 bases, leaving 21 bases of the junction unmatched. CDR3 size: 19 residues.

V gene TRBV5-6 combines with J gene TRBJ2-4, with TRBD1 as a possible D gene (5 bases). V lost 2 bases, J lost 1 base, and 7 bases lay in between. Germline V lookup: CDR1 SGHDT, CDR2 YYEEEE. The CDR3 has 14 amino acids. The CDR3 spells CASSLGAAKNIQYF. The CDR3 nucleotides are TGTGCCAGCAGCTTAGGGGCGGCCAAAAACATTCAGTACTTC. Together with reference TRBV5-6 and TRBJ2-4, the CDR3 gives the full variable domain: DAGVTQSPTHLIKTRGQQVTLRCSPKSGHDTVSWYQQALGQGPQFIFQYYEEEERQRGNFPDRFSGHQFPNYSSELNVNALLLGDSALYLCASSLGAAKNIQYFGAGTRLSVL.

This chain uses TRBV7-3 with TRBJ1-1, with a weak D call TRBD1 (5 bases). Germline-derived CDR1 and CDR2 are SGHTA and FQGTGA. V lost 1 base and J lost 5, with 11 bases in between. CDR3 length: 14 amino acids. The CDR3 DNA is TGTGCCAGCAGCTTAATAGGGACTCGGACTGAAGCTTTCTTT. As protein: CASSLIGTRTEAFF.

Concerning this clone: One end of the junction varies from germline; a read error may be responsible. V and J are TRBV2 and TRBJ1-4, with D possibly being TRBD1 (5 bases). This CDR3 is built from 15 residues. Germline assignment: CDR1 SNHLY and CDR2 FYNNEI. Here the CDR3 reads CASSEAQGTRKLVEF. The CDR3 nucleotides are TGTGCCAGCAGTGAAGCCCAGGGAACCCGCAAACTTGTGGAGTTT.

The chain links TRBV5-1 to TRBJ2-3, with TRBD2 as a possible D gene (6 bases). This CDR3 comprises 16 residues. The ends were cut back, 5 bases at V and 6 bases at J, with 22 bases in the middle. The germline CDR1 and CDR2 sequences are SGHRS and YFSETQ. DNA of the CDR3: TGCGCCAGCAGTCTATGGGGCGGGGAGCGGAGGGATACGCAGTATTTT. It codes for CASSLWGGERRDTQYF.